The 30 T cell receptor beta chains in this list originate from one sample, sequenced in a study of low-dose radiotherapy and immunotherapy resistance in tumors. Indicated time point: before trial treatment. Primers used for first-strand cDNA, a TRAV- and TRBV-specific set, covered both alpha and beta chains. TCRs underwent 20 PCR cycles of amplification with a constant-region primer and V-primer adapter. TCRdb re-called the reads with MiXCR, one entry per CDR3 protein. This repertoire shows fewer than 95,000 distinct CDR3 sequences, roughly 9% found once; its top ten account for around 0.98%. Sample: PBMCs, taken before treatment. The receptors were gathered from a male donor with prostate cancer.

This clonotype was seen ten or more times. The chain has TRBV24-1 and TRBJ2-3; D unclear. Between the trimmed V and J ends, which lost 6 bases and 4 bases, there was a span of 16 bases. The CDR3 spans 15 residues. The germline V gene has CDR1 KGHDR and CDR2 SFDVKD. CDR3 region: CATSPGITKADTQYF. The CDR3 DNA reads as TGTGCCACCAGTCCCGGCATAACAAAGGCAGATACGCAGTATTTT.

There are many counts of this clonotype. The V and J genes are TRBV28 and TRBJ2-7, with a possible D match to TRBD2 (5 bases). CDR3 length: 12 residues. CDR1 MDHEN and CDR2 SYDVKM come from the germline V gene. V gave up 8 bases and J gave up 1 base, with 9 bases separating them. In DNA, the CDR3 is TGTGCCAGCCTAGACTATTCCTACGAGCAGTACTTC. Residues: CASLDYSYEQYF. The variable domain in full, completed from reference TRBV28 and TRBJ2-7, reads DVKVTQSSRYLVKRTGEKVFLECVQDMDHENMFWYRQDPGLGLRLIYFSYDVKMKEKGDIPEGYSVSREKKERFSLILESASTNQTSMYLCASLDYSYEQYFGPGTRLTVT.

Ten or more counts support this clonotype. The V gene is TRBV20-1, the J gene TRBJ2-7, with 10 nucleotides matching TRBD2. This CDR3 has 14 residues. Germline V gene lookup returns CDR1 DFQATT and CDR2 SNEGSKA (reference sequence). J lost 4 bases, V lost 3 bases, and 6 bases had no gene match. This CDR3 is CSASLAGVEYEQYF. CDR3 bases: TGCAGTGCTAGTCTAGCGGGAGTGGAGTACGAGCAGTACTTC.

This clonotype was observed at least ten times. The chain couples TRBV28 to TRBJ1-2; D not resolved. V was pared by 1 base and J by 0 bases, with 15 bases between. Looked up from germline, CDR1 is MDHEN and CDR2 is SYDVKM. The CDR3 covers 17 residues. The CDR3 loop reads CASSLSAGPRANYGYTF. The CDR3 nucleotides are TGTGCCAGCAGTTTATCCGCAGGTCCTAGAGCTAACTATGGCTACACCTTC.

This clonotype was seen ten or more times. The chain uses TRBV7-2 and TRBJ2-5, with D perhaps TRBD2 (5 bases). Germline assignment: CDR1 SGHTA and CDR2 FQGNSA. Deletions cut 5 bases from V and 9 bases from J, with 10 bases between. CDR3 length: 11 residues. Here the CDR3 reads CASSPTTAQYF. CDR3 DNA: TGTGCCAGCAGCCCGACTACGGCCCAGTACTTC.

Comments on this clonotype: The limits of the CDR3 on the DNA are not certain, so only TCRdb's listed CDR3 is given. CDR3 region: CASSRTSGSLAGELFFFF. The gene calls are TRBV12-3 or TRBV12-4 and TRBJ2-2; TRBD2, as called in the table, went unchecked against the DNA. 18 amino acids form the CDR3, both terminal residues included.

Turning to this clonotype: With only one base between it and a far larger clone, this is likely a read error. The J gene is TRBJ2-5, the V gene TRBV5-8; 8 positions match TRBD1. Germline-derived CDR1 and CDR2 are SGHTS and YDEGEE. Trimming took 3 bases from V and 4 from J; bases not matched to a gene: 11. The CDR3 spans 16 residues. Written as DNA, the CDR3 is TGTGCCAGCAGCTCTCCGAGACAGGGGACCCGAGAGACCCAGTACTTC. This codes for CASSSPRQGTRETQYF. The full variable domain, completed using reference TRBV5-8 and TRBJ2-5, is EAGVTQSPTHLIKTRGQQATLRCSPISGHTSVYWYQQALGLGLQFLLWYDEGEERNRGNFPPRFSGRQFPNYSSELNVNALELEDSALYLCASSSPRQGTRETQYFGPGTRLLVL.

With regard to this clonotype: One base separates it from a far larger clone, so it is likely a read error. The J gene is TRBJ2-4, the V gene TRBV29-1, with D maybe TRBD2 (5 bases). The CDR3 contains 13 residues. Trimming removed 4 bases at V and 13 bases at J, with 20 bases between. The V gene's germline CDR1 is SQVTM and CDR2 ANQGSEA. The CDR3 DNA sequence: TGCAGCGTTGTGCCGGGAATGATCAATGAGCAGTACTTC. It codes for CSVVPGMINEQYF.

This clonotype appeared many times. The chain links TRBV28 to TRBJ2-1; TRBD1 is a possible D gene (5 bases). CDR3 length equals 15 residues. Deletions cut 8 bases from V and 5 bases from J, with 19 bases between. Germline loops: CDR1 MDHEN, CDR2 SYDVKM. CDR3 sequence: CASVAWGHKNNEQFF. Here the CDR3 DNA reads TGTGCCAGCGTAGCTTGGGGCCATAAGAACAATGAGCAGTTCTTC. The variable domain in full, completed from reference TRBV28 and TRBJ2-1, reads DVKVTQSSRYLVKRTGEKVFLECVQDMDHENMFWYRQDPGLGLRLIYFSYDVKMKEKGDIPEGYSVSREKKERFSLILESASTNQTSMYLCASVAWGHKNNEQFFGPGTRLTVL.

There are many counts of this clonotype. The chain links TRBV6-2 or TRBV6-3 to TRBJ2-1; D perhaps matches TRBD1 (6 bases). The CDR3 contains 14 residues. The germline gives CDR1 MNHEY, CDR2 SVGEGT. V was pared by 6 bases and J by 6 bases, with 15 bases between. The CDR3 nucleotides are TGTGCCAGCAGAAAAGGGGGATTAGTCAATGAGCAGTTCTTC. It codes for CASRKGGLVNEQFF.

The J gene is TRBJ2-2, the V gene TRBV5-4; no reliable D call. The germline V and J ends were trimmed by 4 bases and 1 base, with 14 bases remaining between them. Germline V gives CDR1 SGHNT, CDR2 YYREEE (reference sequence). CDR3 size: 16 residues. DNA for the CDR3: TGTGCCAGCAGCCCCGCATTGGGCCTGAACACCGGGGAGCTGTTTTTT. Its translation is CASSPALGLNTGELFF.

This clonotype was seen many times. The chain combines TRBV4-1 with TRBJ2-1, with TRBD2 matching 13 bases. The CDR3 is made up of 16 amino acids. Germline trimming cut 5 bases from V and 2 bases from J; bases unmatched to any gene: 3. Germline V gene lookup returns CDR1 MGHRA and CDR2 YSYEKL. The CDR3 region has the DNA TGCGCCAGCAGCAAAGGACTAGCGGGAGCCTACAATGAGCAGTTCTTC. As protein: CASSKGLAGAYNEQFF.

This clonotype was recorded many times. This rearrangement joins TRBV6-1 to TRBJ2-1, with D possibly TRBD1 on 7 matching bases. There are 14 residues in the CDR3. Per germline, CDR1 MNHNS and CDR2 SASEGT. V was pared by 7 bases and J by 0 bases, with 10 bases between. The CDR3 region is CASTGGYSYNEQFF. DNA for the CDR3: TGTGCCAGCACAGGGGGGTACTCCTACAATGAGCAGTTCTTC.

Remarks on this clonotype: Only one base separates this from a far larger clonotype, so it likely reflects a read error. The chain employs TRBV29-1 and TRBJ2-7; no clear D. The CDR3 is 11 amino acids. The V and J ends lost 5 bases and 7 bases respectively, with 12 bases between them. The germline V gene has CDR1 SQVTM and CDR2 ANQGSEA. This CDR3 reads CSVKGYNEQYF. In DNA form, the CDR3 reads TGCAGCGTTAAGGGATACAATGAGCAGTACTTC.

This clonotype was observed at least ten times. The CDR3 nucleotides read TGTGCCCGCATGGAGAAAGACCGAGCCTACGAGCAGTACTTC. The encoded protein is CARMEKDRAYEQYF. This chain joins TRBV21-1 and TRBJ2-7. TRBV21-1 is given as a pseudogene. The CDR3 covers 14 residues.

The CDR3 DNA follows: TGTGCCAGCAGGGGGGACAACTCCCGTGGCTACACCTTC. Encoded protein: CASRGDNSRGYTF. V and J are TRBV27 and TRBJ1-2; D is possibly TRBD1 (6 bases). V was clipped by 6 bases and J by 7 bases, with 15 bases between them. The CDR3 is 13 amino acids. The germline gives CDR1 MNHEY, CDR2 SMNVEV (reference sequence).

The chain carries TRBV19 and TRBJ2-1; 8 nucleotides match TRBD1. Germline lookup yields CDR1 LNHDA and CDR2 SQIVND (reference sequence). The trim removed 5 bases at V and 2 bases at J, leaving 5 bases unmatched. The CDR3 length is 15 residues. In nucleotides, the CDR3 is TGTGCCAGTAGTGATACGGGACAGGCCTACAATGAGCAGTTCTTC. Its protein product is CASSDTGQAYNEQFF.

This clonotype has only a few counts. This rearrangement joins TRBV7-9 to TRBJ1-4; perhaps TRBD1 as D (6 bases). This CDR3 is built from 15 residues. Between the trimmed V and J ends, which lost 4 bases and 4 bases, there was a span of 13 bases. Per germline, CDR1 SEHNR and CDR2 FQNEAQ (reference sequence). The CDR3 sequence: CASSSQDSRNEKLFF. The CDR3 DNA reads TGTGCCAGCAGCTCCCAGGACAGTCGTAATGAAAAACTGTTTTTT.

The sample holds a few counts of this clonotype. This sequence joins TRBV28 and TRBJ2-7; 11 bases fit TRBD1. CDR1 is MDHEN, CDR2 SYDVKM, per germline. The junction had 3 bases not matched to a gene; V was cut back by 8 bases and J by 0 bases. This CDR3 contains 14 residues. CDR3 in DNA: TGTGCCAGCGGAGGGACAGGGGGCTCCTACGAGCAGTACTTC. This codes for CASGGTGGSYEQYF.

This clonotype showed up many times. The V call is TRBV21-1, the J call TRBJ2-1; the D call TRBD1 from the table was never checked on the DNA. TRBV21-1 is reported as a pseudogene. The CDR3 is 19 amino acids. CDR3 nucleotides: TGTGCCAGCAGCTACCGGGACGCGACGATCCTTAGCTCCTACAATGAGCAGTTCTTC. This gives the protein CASSYRDATILSSYNEQFF.

This clonotype ranks as large. CDR3 loop: CASTTTYEQYF. CDR3 DNA sequence: TGTGCCAGCACCACGACCTACGAGCAGTACTTC. This chain links TRBV28 with TRBJ2-7, with D unresolved. CDR3 length: 11 residues. CDR1 MDHEN and CDR2 SYDVKM come from the germline V gene. The V and J ends lost 7 bases and 2 bases respectively, with 6 bases between them. Together with reference TRBV28 and TRBJ2-7, the CDR3 gives the full variable domain: DVKVTQSSRYLVKRTGEKVFLECVQDMDHENMFWYRQDPGLGLRLIYFSYDVKMKEKGDIPEGYSVSREKKERFSLILESASTNQTSMYLCASTTTYEQYFGPGTRLTVT.

CDR3 region: CASSLRDFESEQYF. DNA of the CDR3: TGCGCCAGCAGCCTCCGGGACTTCGAGTCCGAGCAGTACTTC. V and J are TRBV1 and TRBJ2-7; the D call of TRBD2 is as the table states it, not checked on the DNA. TRBV1 is a known pseudogene. The CDR3 totals 14 residues.

This clonotype was seen at least ten times. The rearrangement uses TRBV1 and TRBJ2-2; TRBD2 is the table's D call, not checked against the DNA. TRBV1 represents a pseudogene. There are 16 residues in the CDR3. The CDR3 nucleotides are TGCACCAGCACCACGAGACTAGCGGCGAACACCGGGGAGCTGTTTTTT. Translating gives CTSTTRLAANTGELFF.

This clonotype was found many times. The V gene is TRBV9, the J gene TRBJ2-7; 11 bases fit TRBD1. From germline, CDR1 is SGDLS and CDR2 YYNGEE. CDR3 length equals 14 residues. V trimming: 4 bases; J trimming: 4 bases; junction bases outside the gene matches: 4. The CDR3 coding sequence is TGTGCCAGCAGCCGGACAGGGGGCGTTTACGAGCAGTACTTC. This encodes CASSRTGGVYEQYF.

This clonotype was detected ten times or more. The chain uses TRBV12-5 and TRBJ2-3; tentatively, D is TRBD1 (6 bases). V gave up 7 bases and J gave up 1 base, with 9 bases separating them. Germline V CDR1 and CDR2: LGHNT, FRNRAP. This CDR3 has 13 residues. In DNA, the CDR3 is TGTGCTAGTGACAGGGAAGGCACAGATACGCAGTATTTT. Translating gives CASDREGTDTQYF.

This clonotype has a count of ten or more. CDR3 in amino acids: CASSRPTGSSYEQYF. CDR3 nucleotide sequence: TGCGCCAGCAGCCGCCCGACAGGGAGCTCCTACGAGCAGTACTTC. This chain links TRBV4-1 with TRBJ2-7, with TRBD1 identical over 7 bases. Germline loops: CDR1 MGHRA, CDR2 YSYEKL. J was trimmed by 0 bases and V by 4 bases; bases with no gene match: 6. The CDR3 extends over 15 amino acids.

This clonotype came up many times. This chain uses TRBV6-6 with TRBJ1-1, with D possibly TRBD1 on 6 matching bases. Germline V gives CDR1 MNHNY, CDR2 SVGAGI (reference sequence). The CDR3 spans 13 residues. V gave up 7 bases and J gave up 4 bases, with 13 bases separating them. CDR3: CASTSTGTTEAFF. The CDR3 nucleotides are TGTGCCAGCACCTCCACAGGGACCACTGAAGCTTTCTTT.

This rearrangement joins TRBV5-6 to TRBJ1-2; D not resolved. The CDR3 consists of 15 residues. V lost 1 base and J 5 bases, leaving 15 bases between the germline ends. Germline V gives CDR1 SGHDT, CDR2 YYEEEE. The CDR3 is CASSLPVFTSYGYTF. The DNA for the CDR3 is TGTGCCAGCAGCTTGCCGGTTTTTACTTCGTATGGCTACACCTTC. Complete variable domain (other parts from reference TRBV5-6 and TRBJ1-2): DAGVTQSPTHLIKTRGQQVTLRCSPKSGHDTVSWYQQALGQGPQFIFQYYEEEERQRGNFPDRFSGHQFPNYSSELNVNALLLGDSALYLCASSLPVFTSYGYTFGSGTRLTVV.

This clonotype was detected ten times or more. The chain is built from TRBV6-2 or TRBV6-3 and TRBJ2-1; TRBD2 agrees at 8 bases. The CDR3 covers 15 residues. Germline assignment: CDR1 MNHEY and CDR2 SVGEGT. Unmatched junction bases numbered 7, after V lost 7 bases and J lost 2 bases. CDR3 coding DNA: TGTGCCAGCAAGGTGGAGCGGGAGCCCTACAATGAGCAGTTCTTC. Translation: CASKVEREPYNEQFF.

This clonotype appeared many times. This sequence joins TRBV7-2 and TRBJ2-5, with unresolved D. From germline, CDR1 is SGHTA and CDR2 FQGNSA. V dropped 5 bases and J dropped 4 bases, with 14 bases sitting between them. The CDR3 runs 14 residues. CDR3 residues: CASSPGSLGETQYF. The CDR3 nucleotides read TGTGCCAGCAGCCCCGGGTCGCTCGGAGAGACCCAGTACTTC.